Here is one T cell receptor (beta chain) with its context. The sample belongs to a study of blood T cell repertoires in COVID-19. Study summary: There were acute and convalescent COVID-19 samples, and they came from the United States, Italy and Spain. Sample material is recorded as cDNA or gDNA derived from T cells, B-cell-depleted T cells, or PBMCs.

In the original analysis: By means of reference gene primer amplification, nucleated cell counts were estimated. Clones were sequenced by immunoSEQ multiplex PCR, and TCRdb holds only the in-frame ones, with some missing. Clonal size and the V and J genes are those of that table, whereas D and trimming came from the DNA. Of some 180,000 clones in the sample, roughly 87% were seen once. Followed longitudinally, the Seattle patients had been enrolled during active infection. This CDR3 region has 17 residues. V dropped 5 bases and J dropped 2; count of bases not matched to a gene: 9. From germline, CDR1 is MDHEN and CDR2 SYDVKM.

The chain combines TRBV28 with TRBJ2-7; 13 bases align to TRBD2. Sequencing was done on a sample of peripheral blood. This TCR came from a woman aged 55-70 years with COVID-19, enrolled during active disease. The CDR3 sequence is CASSPWTSGRPPYEQYF. As DNA, the CDR3 is TGTGCCAGCAGTCCTTGGACTAGCGGGAGACCTCCCTACGAGCAGTACTTC.